This TCR beta chain comes out of a study of brain T cells in children with intractable seizures. Whole-study findings and limits: Clones missing pre-surgery may reflect undersampling of that blood sample. HCMV serostatus was not known, and viral specificity came from CDR3 similarity only.

The repertoire was sequenced with immunoSEQ multiplex PCR; TCRdb's copy has only in-frame clones and lacks some. This table holds tens of thousands of clones, roughly 91% found once. Germline assignment: CDR1 SGHAT and CDR2 FQNNGV. The CDR3 spans 15 residues. Trimming stripped 1 base from V and 0 bases from J, with 6 bases between. Before surgery, patients took at least one anti-epileptic drug. Note on this clone: The antigen remains undetermined.

The sequence derives from a boy less than two years old with tuberous sclerosis and intractable seizures. The sequences come from peripheral blood, collected at surgery. The chain joins TRBV11-2 to TRBJ2-2; tentative D call: TRBD1 (5 bases). This CDR3 is CASSLGGTNTGELFF. CDR3 nucleotides: TGTGCCAGCAGCTTAGGGGGCACGAACACCGGGGAGCTGTTTTTT.